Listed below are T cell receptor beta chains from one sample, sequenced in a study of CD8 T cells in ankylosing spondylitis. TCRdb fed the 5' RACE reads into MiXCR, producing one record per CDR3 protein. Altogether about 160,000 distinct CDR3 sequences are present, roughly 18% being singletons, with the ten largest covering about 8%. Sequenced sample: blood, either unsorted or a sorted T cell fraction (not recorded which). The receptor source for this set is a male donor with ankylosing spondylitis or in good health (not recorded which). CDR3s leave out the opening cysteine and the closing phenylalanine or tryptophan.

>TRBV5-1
ASSISDGNGYT
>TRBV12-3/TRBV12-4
ASRAGTGGGNTIY
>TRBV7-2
ASSSTSGQYNEQF
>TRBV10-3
AISREGGLETQY
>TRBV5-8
ASSFYGATDTQY
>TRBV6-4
ASSDEAGASEQY
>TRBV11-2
ASSSTSVVNEQF
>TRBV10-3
AISESAGQVETQY
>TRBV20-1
SARVTSGFYEQF
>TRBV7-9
ASSSTTTASYEQY
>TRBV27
ASSALGGSNYGYT
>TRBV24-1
ATSGHLRSRGNTGELF
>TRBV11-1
ASSLAGTRNNEQF
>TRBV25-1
ASSGPLRGYT
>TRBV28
ASSAAPGPPNEQF
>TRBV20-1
SAPGLAYTGELF
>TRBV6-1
ASSAAVTPGGEKLF
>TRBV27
ASSFSYSLSGANVLT
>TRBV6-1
ASSEVTGHNEQF
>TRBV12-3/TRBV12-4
ASSPTQKSEAF
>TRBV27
ASSPSTGDETQY
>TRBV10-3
AIQTDYYEQY
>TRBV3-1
ASLTGLGEQY
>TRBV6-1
ASKKEQGVSYGYT
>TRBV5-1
ASSQGQNTGELF
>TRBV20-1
SAPIAYEQY
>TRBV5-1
ASSLYSPRVETQY
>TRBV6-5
ATGTGGSADQPQH
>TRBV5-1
ASSSASNQPQH
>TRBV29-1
SVERALNTEAF
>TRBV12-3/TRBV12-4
ASSFGTSGSTGELF
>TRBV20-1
SARRGPPPSNTGELF
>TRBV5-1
ASSYEGQGGRDTQY
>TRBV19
ASSIGNQPQH
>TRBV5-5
ASSPVTGHTEAF
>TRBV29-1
SVGGTWGQPQH
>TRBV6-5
ASSYLELADTQY
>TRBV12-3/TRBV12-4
ASSLTGVNYGYT
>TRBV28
ASSWGTSGNTDTQY
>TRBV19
ASSIGGNLPGEQF
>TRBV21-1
ASSKWQEQTSYEQY
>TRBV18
ASSPWASKGKNIQY
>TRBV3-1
ASSQGPRGEKLF
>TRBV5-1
ASSLGILGNEQF
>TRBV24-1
ATSDSGTEAF
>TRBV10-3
AISAVSASYEQY
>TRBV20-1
SARLVVAGAGTDTQY
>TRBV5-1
ASSYLAGGDNEQF
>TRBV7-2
ASSLIPGQGTGELF
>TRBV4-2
ASSHGTTYNEQF
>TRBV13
ASRKNSYNEQF
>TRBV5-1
ASSPTGTGNAGELF
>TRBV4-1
ASSQDSAGHNEQY